This is a list of T cell receptor beta chains from one sample in a study of T cells in localized non-small cell lung cancer. Repertoires were generated with immunoSEQ multiplex PCR, while TCRdb's copy carries only in-frame clones and drops some. In the table there are 130,000 or so clones, roughly 90% of which are singletons. The sample consisted of peripheral blood, taken before any cancer treatment. The receptors were sampled from a female donor aged 60 or older with stage I lung adenocarcinoma. CDR3s leave out the opening cysteine and the closing phenylalanine or tryptophan. Clone size is shown for a subset of rows, as once, few, many or a class of expanded clone.

CDR3 protein: ASMTGGASNEQF
clone size: -
V gene: TRBV27
J gene: TRBJ2-1

CDR3 protein: ASSGHTSYEQY
clone size: -
V gene: TRBV6-5
J gene: TRBJ2-7

CDR3 protein: SVGGNAYEQY
clone size: -
V gene: TRBV29-1
J gene: TRBJ2-7

CDR3 protein: ASSEGTRNEQF
clone size: -
V gene: TRBV19
J gene: TRBJ2-1

CDR3 protein: ASSPGGSGRSREQY
clone size: -
V gene: TRBV14
J gene: TRBJ2-7

CDR3 protein: ASSTGTRGMNTEAF
clone size: -
V gene: TRBV9
J gene: TRBJ1-1

CDR3 protein: ASSLRGGPDSNYGYT
clone size: -
V gene: TRBV5-5
J gene: TRBJ1-2

CDR3 protein: ASSLTGANEKLF
clone size: -
V gene: TRBV11-2
J gene: TRBJ1-4

CDR3 protein: ASRFGGGGEKLF
clone size: once
V gene: TRBV6-5
J gene: TRBJ1-4

CDR3 protein: SVDAQGARTEAF
clone size: -
V gene: TRBV29-1
J gene: TRBJ1-1